This TCR beta chain was sequenced during a study of cytomegalovirus exposure and HLA in healthy donors. Study details: Around 80 million unique TCR sequences came from HLA-typed donors in an early release. General study points: Later work found that TCR association rates differed between HLA loci; DRB1 had the most and HLA-C the fewest. An analysis that was carried out later associated 16,951 TCR beta sequences with HLA alleles at 0.05 false discovery rate.

The CDR3 loop spans 14 amino acids. J was trimmed by 12 bases and V by 4 bases; bases with no gene match: 13. Germline V gene lookup returns CDR1 LNHDA and CDR2 SQIVND (reference sequence). This PCR relied on a set of 60 Vbeta primers and 13 Jbeta primers. Sequenced by immunoSEQ multiplex PCR; TCRdb stores in-frame clones only, minus some. The table lists about 140,000 clones, around 80% of them singletons. Notes on this clone: Its cognate antigen is unknown.

The sequence was collected from a female donor in good health and CMV-seronegative. The V and J genes are TRBV19 and TRBJ2-3; TRBD1 matches 7 bases. The sequenced material came from PBMCs. Here the CDR3 DNA reads TGTGCCAGTAGTACCTATTCAGACAGGGACGGTCAGTATTTT. Residues: CASSTYSDRDGQYF.